Sequencing of this TCR beta chain was carried out in a study of cytomegalovirus exposure and HLA in healthy donors. The PCR ran on 60 Vbeta and 13 Jbeta primers. Data came from immunoSEQ multiplex PCR; TCRdb stores just in-frame clones and leaves some out. The sample holds fewer than 250,000 clones; approximately 83% are singletons and the top ten take under 0.85%. Losses at the gene ends were 3 bases for V and 7 bases for J; bases not matched to a gene: 4. Germline V gene sequence: CDR1 GTSNPN, CDR2 SVGIG (reference sequence). The CDR3 is made up of 13 amino acids. The table lists this clone with a count of one.

The TCR sequence derives from a boy between 2 and 15 years old in good health and CMV-seronegative. Sample: PBMCs. The V gene is TRBV30, the J gene TRBJ2-1, with TRBD2 identical over 9 bases. This chain's CDR3 is CAWSRLAANEQFF. CDR3 nucleotides: TGTGCCTGGAGCCGACTAGCGGCGAATGAGCAGTTCTTC.